One and the same sample provided the 10 T cell receptor beta chains below, sequenced in a study of human T cells and chemical hapten exposure. The time point was: patch test 1, 2 weeks after DPC sensitization. As for treatment: therapeutic diphenylcyclopropenone sensitization with weekly scalp DPC. TCRdb re-derived calls from the RACE reads in MiXCR, one entry per CDR3 protein. The data hold 150,000 to 200,000 distinct CDR3 sequences, with 20% to 25% observed a single time. The sequencing used whole blood, collected in connection with sensitization to the hapten diphenylcyclopropenone (DPC). The origin of the receptors is a woman in her fifties or sixties with alopecia areata. Some clones in this sample may be carry-over from other donors' samples.

The chain carries TRBV5-1 and TRBJ2-1, with 8 bases aligning to TRBD2. Germline trimming cut 3 bases from V and 9 bases from J; bases unmatched to any gene: 8. The CDR3 covers 14 residues. Germline-derived CDR1 and CDR2 are SGHRS and YFSETQ. The CDR3 here is CASSSVDGRGEQFF. The CDR3 DNA is TGCGCCAGCAGCTCAGTGGACGGGAGGGGTGAGCAGTTCTTC.

This clonotype was detected a few times. V is TRBV11-1 and J is TRBJ1-1; possibly TRBD1 for D (6 bases). This CDR3 has 14 residues. Germline CDR1 and CDR2: SGHAT and FQDESV (reference sequence). The V and J ends lost 5 bases and 0 bases respectively, with 10 bases between them. The CDR3 DNA reads TGTGCCAGCAGCGGAGACAGGTTGAACACTGAAGCTTTCTTT. It encodes CASSGDRLNTEAFF.

CDR3 in DNA: TGTGCCAGCAGCCCGCCAGCGGGCACTGAAGCTTTCTTT. Encoded protein: CASSPPAGTEAFF. This chain uses TRBV11-2 with TRBJ1-1; D remains unclear. CDR1 and CDR2 from the germline V gene are SGHAT and FQNNGV. V lost 5 bases and J lost 4, with 11 bases in between. The CDR3 is 13 residues long.

This clonotype was detected a few times. The rearrangement joins TRBV28 to TRBJ2-3; 11 bases align to TRBD2. Per the germline V gene, CDR1 is MDHEN and CDR2 is SYDVKM. After removal of 2 bases from V and 2 bases from J, the junction contained 15 bases not matched to a gene. The CDR3 loop spans 20 amino acids. The CDR3 loop is CASSLVVVLAGDWTTDTQYF. The CDR3 DNA follows: TGTGCCAGCAGTTTAGTAGTTGTACTAGCGGGAGATTGGACCACAGATACGCAGTATTTT.

This rearrangement joins TRBV20-1 to TRBJ2-5; 7 bases align to TRBD2. CDR1 is DFQATT and CDR2 is SNEGSKA in the germline V gene (reference sequence). The V gene end was trimmed by 5 bases and the J gene end by 6 bases; junction bases not matched to a gene: 6. This CDR3 has 12 residues. CDR3 nucleotides: TGCAGTGCTGGGGGGGTCGGGAAGACCCAGTACTTC. It encodes CSAGGVGKTQYF.

The table lists this clonotype with a few counts. J is TRBJ2-1 and V is TRBV11-2, with no clear D. Trimming removed 0 bases from V and 7 bases from J, with 7 bases in between. CDR1 is SGHAT, CDR2 FQNNGV, per germline. CDR3 size: 13 residues. CDR3 nucleotide sequence: TGTGCCAGCAGCTTAGATCAGTTGAATGAGCAGTTCTTC. Protein: CASSLDQLNEQFF.

This rearrangement joins TRBV9 to TRBJ1-1; 9 positions agree with TRBD1. This CDR3 is built from 15 residues. Germline V CDR1 and CDR2: SGDLS, YYNGEE. The trim removed 0 bases at V and 6 bases at J, leaving 6 bases unmatched. In DNA form, the CDR3 reads TGTGCCAGCAGCGTAGCTTGGGACAGGGACGCTGAAGCTTTCTTT. Protein sequence: CASSVAWDRDAEAFF.

This clonotype was observed a few times. V usage is TRBV3-1 and J usage is TRBJ1-1, with a tentative D call TRBD1 (6 bases). Trimming removed 3 bases at V and 4 bases at J, with 18 bases between. CDR1 is LGHDT, CDR2 YNNKEL, per germline (reference sequence). The CDR3 is 16 amino acids. CDR3 in amino acids: CASSHKRGGDGTEAFF. The DNA for the CDR3 is TGTGCCAGCAGCCACAAGAGAGGGGGAGACGGCACTGAAGCTTTCTTT.

In this sample, this clonotype turned up a few times. V gene TRBV7-2 combines with J gene TRBJ2-3; no firm D call. The germline CDR1 and CDR2 sequences are SGHTA and FQGNSA. V lost 5 bases and J 5 bases, leaving 8 bases between the germline ends. The CDR3 totals 12 residues. DNA of the CDR3: TGTGCCAGCAGCACCCGTGGAGATACGCAGTATTTT. This gives the protein CASSTRGDTQYF.

This clonotype has only a few counts. J is TRBJ2-5 and V is TRBV6-5; 10 nucleotides match TRBD2. V trimming: 0 bases; J trimming: 9 bases; junction bases outside the gene matches: 13. CDR3 length equals 17 residues. Germline lookup yields CDR1 MNHEY and CDR2 SVGAGI. CDR3 in DNA: TGTGCCAGCAGTTACTCCAAAGGACTAGCGGCGGTGATGGCCCAGTACTTC. It is translated as CASSYSKGLAAVMAQYF.